This TCR beta chain derives from a study of blood T cell repertoires in COVID-19. For the study at large: COVID-19 samples from acute and convalescent phases originated in the United States, Italy and Spain. Nucleic acid was either cDNA or gDNA, and it came from T cells, B-cell-depleted T cells, or PBMCs.

Germline CDR1 reads SGHAT; CDR2 reads FQDESV (reference sequence). V lost 4 bases, J lost 6 bases, and 6 bases stayed unmatched. This CDR3 has 14 residues. Authors' processing steps: It was from reference gene primer amplification that nucleated cell counts were estimated. TCRdb keeps only in-frame clones here, not all; method: immunoSEQ multiplex PCR. The V and J calls and clone size are taken from that table; D and trimming were inferred from the DNA. This table has tens of thousands of clones, roughly 80% appearing once. The chain is built from TRBV11-1 and TRBJ2-1; 7 positions agree with TRBD1. Input material: peripheral blood. This sequence was found in a man in his 70s with acute or convalescent COVID-19. CDR3 bases: TGTGCCAGCAGCTCCTCTTCAGGGGGCAATGAGCAGTTCTTC. This codes for CASSSSSGGNEQFF.